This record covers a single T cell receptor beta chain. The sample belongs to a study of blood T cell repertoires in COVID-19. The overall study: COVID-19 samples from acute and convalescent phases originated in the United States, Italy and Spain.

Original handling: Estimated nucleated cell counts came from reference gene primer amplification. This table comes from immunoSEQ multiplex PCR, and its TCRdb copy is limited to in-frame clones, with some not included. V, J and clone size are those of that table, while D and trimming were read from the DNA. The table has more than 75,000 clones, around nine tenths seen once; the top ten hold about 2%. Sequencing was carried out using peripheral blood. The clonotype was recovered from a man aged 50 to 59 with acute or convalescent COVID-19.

In DNA, the CDR3 is TGTGCCAGCAATAGAGCCACCCTCACGAGTAATGAGCAGTTCTTC. Translated: CASNRATLTSNEQFF. The chain has TRBV13 and TRBJ2-1; the D is unclear. This CDR3 region has 15 residues. The V and J ends lost 7 bases and 7 bases respectively, with 20 bases between them. Germline V gene sequence: CDR1 PRHDT, CDR2 FYEKMQ (reference sequence). The full variable domain, completed using reference TRBV13 and TRBJ2-1, is AAGVIQSPRHLIKEKRETATLKCYPIPRHDTVYWYQQGPGQDPQFLISFYEKMQSDKGSIPDRFSAQQFSDYHSELNMSSLELGDSALYFCASNRATLTSNEQFFGPGTRLTVL.